This TCR beta chain was recovered during a study of T cells after yellow fever vaccination. Study results and limitations: Though weaker, the secondary response peaked faster, on day 5 versus 15. At around 95% for CD4 and approximately 89% for CD8, most primary-vaccination clones showed up again after the booster. Sorted repertoires could include abundant contaminating clonotypes from bulk cells.

A universal primer site and UMIs were added as TCR cDNA was made by 5'RACE template switching. Using its own MiXCR run on the 5' RACE reads, TCRdb lists one record per CDR3 protein. Of 450,000 to 600,000 distinct CDR3 sequences listed, roughly 17% are singletons. The V and J ends lost 6 bases and 0 bases respectively, with 14 bases between them. In germline, CDR1 is ENHRY, CDR2 SYGVKD. This CDR3 contains 15 residues. This clonotype was seen only a few times. Its target is not known. The sequence came from a man aged 18 to 29 who received the YFV17D yellow fever vaccine. Specimen: PBMCs, collected more than 4 days after the first yellow fever vaccination. The chain uses TRBV10-3 and TRBJ1-2; D uncertain. CDR3: CAISQTGSPNYGYTF. In DNA, the CDR3 is TGTGCCATCAGCCAGACCGGGAGCCCTAACTATGGCTACACCTTC.